These 29 T cell receptor beta chains were sequenced from one sample in a study of CD8 T cells in Susac syndrome (dated 2019 in TCRdb). Preparation of the library involved the immunoSEQ multiplex PCR assay. RNA was extracted using the RNeasy kit, and roughly 0.45 to 1 microgram was reverse transcribed with random hexamers. The public reads were reanalyzed by TCRdb: fastp trimming at Q25, MiXCR alignment, in-frame beta chains only. Every CDR3 protein is listed once, alongside the most common genes and DNA of its rows. The sample has under 300,000 distinct CDR3 sequences on record, around 96% of them singletons. The ten top clones hold about 0.095% of the sample. The sample comprised CD4+ T cells from PBMCs. These TCRs come from a human donor with Susac syndrome.

This clonotype was seen a single time. The chain recombines TRBV14 with TRBJ2-6; possible D gene TRBD1, 5 bases. Germline values: CDR1 SGHDN, CDR2 FVKESK. V was clipped by 4 bases and J by 2 bases, with 12 bases between them. CDR3 length: 16 residues. This CDR3 reads CASSRTGFTGANVLTF. The CDR3 DNA reads TGTGCCAGCAGCCGAACAGGTTTTACTGGGGCCAACGTCCTGACTTTC. Complete variable domain (other parts from reference TRBV14 and TRBJ2-6): EAGVTQFPSHSVIEKGQTVTLRCDPISGHDNLYWYRRVMGKEIKFLLHFVKESKQDESGMPNNRFLAERTGGTYSTLKVQPAELEDSGVYFCASSRTGFTGANVLTFGAGSRLTVL.

The gene calls are TRBV11-2 and TRBJ2-7; TRBD2 matches 11 bases. The germline V gene has CDR1 SGHAT and CDR2 FQNNGV. The CDR3 covers 16 residues. V gave up 5 bases and J gave up 0 bases; unmatched junction bases: 6. DNA for the CDR3: TGTGCCAGCAGCCGGGTGGGACTAGCGGACTCCTACGAGCAGTACTTC. Its translation: CASSRVGLADSYEQYF.

The chain joins TRBV29-1 to TRBJ1-1; D call uncertain. Trimming removed 4 bases from V and 0 bases from J, with 9 bases in between. The CDR3 has 13 amino acids. Germline CDR1 and CDR2: SQVTM and ANQGSEA. The CDR3 sequence is CSVGGRMNTEAFF. CDR3 nucleotide sequence: TGCAGCGTTGGTGGCAGGATGAACACTGAAGCTTTCTTT. Using reference TRBV29-1 and TRBJ1-1 for the parts outside the CDR3, the full variable domain is SAVISQKPSRDICQRGTSLTIQCQVDSQVTMMFWYRQQPGQSLTLIATANQGSEATYESGFVIDKFPISRPNLTFSTLTVSNMSPEDSSIYLCSVGGRMNTEAFFGQGTRLTVV.

This sequence joins TRBV18 and TRBJ2-1, with TRBD2 matching 10 bases. The CDR3 contains 19 residues. Losses at the gene ends were 0 bases for V and 4 bases for J; bases not matched to a gene: 12. Germline V gene data show CDR1 as KGHSH and CDR2 as LQKENI. The CDR3, as DNA: TGTGCCAGCTCACCACCGCGAGCTAGCGGGAGACTCGTGTACAATGAGCAGTTCTTC. This sequence encodes CASSPPRASGRLVYNEQFF.

This sequence joins TRBV18 and TRBJ1-1; D is ambiguous. This CDR3 contains 16 residues. V lost 1 base and J 0 bases, leaving 12 bases between the germline ends. CDR1 and CDR2 (germline): KGHSH, LQKENI. The DNA of the CDR3 is TGTGCCAGCTCACCACTTCTGTCCCGGGTGAACACTGAAGCTTTCTTT. Amino acid sequence: CASSPLLSRVNTEAFF.

The chain has TRBV25-1 and TRBJ1-5; D is ambiguous. V dropped 3 bases and J dropped 3 bases, with 6 bases sitting between them. CDR3 length: 13 residues. Germline values: CDR1 MGHDK, CDR2 SYGVNS. The CDR3 loop reads CASSDWDNQPQHF. The CDR3 DNA sequence: TGTGCCAGCAGTGACTGGGACAATCAGCCCCAGCATTTT.

The sample holds one count of this clonotype. This rearrangement joins TRBV27 to TRBJ1-5; 9 nucleotides align to TRBD1. The V gene end was trimmed by 6 bases and the J gene end by 7 bases; junction bases not matched to a gene: 19. The CDR3 contains 18 residues. Germline assignment: CDR1 MNHEY and CDR2 SMNVEV (reference sequence). The CDR3 nucleotides are TGTGCCAGCAGCGGACTGCCCGTGACAGGGGGTTTTTGGCAGCCCCAGCATTTT. This codes for CASSGLPVTGGFWQPQHF.

The count of this clonotype is one. One end of the junction is discordant with germline, which a read error may explain. The chain joins TRBV18 to TRBJ2-5; D possibly corresponds to TRBD2 (5 bases). The germline gives CDR1 KGHSH, CDR2 LQKENI. The CDR3 totals 13 residues. The CDR3 sequence is CASSPNGIEAQYF. The CDR3 nucleotides read TGTGCCAGCTCACCAAACGGGATAGAGGCCCAGTACTTC. Supplemented by reference TRBV18 and TRBJ2-5, the full variable domain reads NAGVMQNPRHLVRRRGQEARLRCSPMKGHSHVYWYRQLPEEGLKFMVYLQKENIIDESGMPKERFSAEFPKEGPSILRIQQVVRGDSAAYFCASSPNGIEAQYFGPGTRLLVL.

This clonotype was counted once. The V and J genes are TRBV20-1 and TRBJ2-7; maybe TRBD2 (6 bases). Trimming stripped 6 bases from V and 1 base from J, with 19 bases between. The germline CDR1 and CDR2 sequences are DFQATT and SNEGSKA (reference sequence). This CDR3 comprises 15 residues. The CDR3 DNA reads as TGCAGTGCGTCGAACCCGGGGACTGCTTCCTACGAGCAGTACTTC. This codes for CSASNPGTASYEQYF.

The rearrangement joins TRBV20-1 to TRBJ1-2, with a weak D call TRBD1 (5 bases). The length of the CDR3 is 11 residues. The germline CDR1 and CDR2 sequences are DFQATT and SNEGSKA (reference sequence). CDR3 amino acids: CGSPWGNGYTF. CDR3 bases: TGCGGTAGTCCATGGGGGAATGGCTACACCTTC.

This clonotype appeared a single time. The chain uses TRBV12-3 or TRBV12-4 and TRBJ1-5, with D hard to call. The CDR3 loop spans 12 amino acids. The V end lost 5 bases, the J end lost 6 bases, and 8 bases lay between the germline ends. CDR3 DNA: TGTGCCAGCAGTACCGCAGCTCAGCCCCAGCATTTT. It codes for CASSTAAQPQHF.

The chain uses TRBV18 and TRBJ2-1; 7 positions agree with TRBD2. Losses at the gene ends were 1 base for V and 3 bases for J; bases not matched to a gene: 3. The CDR3 length is 15 residues. Germline-derived CDR1 and CDR2 are KGHSH and LQKENI. The DNA of the CDR3 is TGTGCCAGCTCACCACGGAGGGACTACTACAATGAGCAGTTCTTC. This codes for CASSPRRDYYNEQFF.

This chain joins TRBV14 and TRBJ1-4; D is unclear. CDR1 and CDR2 from the germline V gene are SGHDN and FVKESK. The CDR3 spans 14 residues. The ends were cut back, 4 bases at V and 8 bases at J, with 14 bases in the middle. CDR3 sequence: CASSRGSGLEKLFF. As DNA, the CDR3 is TGTGCCAGCAGCCGAGGGTCGGGTTTGGAAAAACTGTTTTTT.

V and J are TRBV7-9 and TRBJ2-6; no clear D gene. Trimming stripped 1 base from V and 6 bases from J, with 4 bases between. The germline V gene encodes CDR1 SEHNR and CDR2 FQNEAQ (reference sequence). The CDR3 has 13 residues. The CDR3 region has the DNA TGTGCCAGCAGCTTAGTGGCGGCCAACGTCCTGACTTTC. It is translated as CASSLVAANVLTF.

The chain couples TRBV28 to TRBJ1-5; perhaps TRBD1 as D (6 bases). The CDR3 is made up of 14 amino acids. Per germline, CDR1 MDHEN and CDR2 SYDVKM. V lost 4 bases and J lost 4, with 11 bases in between. The CDR3 is CASSSGTTNQPQHF. In nucleotides, the CDR3 is TGTGCCAGCAGTTCCGGGACAACTAATCAGCCCCAGCATTTT.

The rearrangement uses TRBV3-1 and TRBJ2-7; possibly TRBD1 for D (6 bases). The ends were cut back, 1 base at V and 4 bases at J, with 14 bases in the middle. This CDR3 spans 15 amino acids. Per the germline V gene, CDR1 is LGHDT and CDR2 is YNNKEL (reference sequence). CDR3 in DNA: TGTGCCAGCAGCCAAGTAGGCAGGACAGATTACGAGCAGTACTTC. This codes for CASSQVGRTDYEQYF.

This chain connects TRBV20-1 to TRBJ2-2; 8 bases are shared with TRBD2. With 0 bases clipped from V and 6 bases from J, the junction kept 6 bases outside the gene matches. CDR1 DFQATT and CDR2 SNEGSKA come from the germline V gene (reference sequence). This CDR3 contains 15 residues. The CDR3 nucleotides read TGCAGTGCTAGAGATCGTCGGGAGGGCGCCGGGGAGCTGTTTTTT. This encodes CSARDRREGAGELFF.

The chain has TRBV9 and TRBJ2-3, with 8 bases aligning to TRBD2. From germline, CDR1 is SGDLS and CDR2 YYNGEE. Trimming removed 1 base from V and 0 bases from J; junction bases left unmatched: 4. The CDR3 totals 16 residues. As DNA, the CDR3 is TGTGCCAGCAGCGTACGACTAGCGACTAGCACAGATACGCAGTATTTT. Translated, it gives CASSVRLATSTDTQYF.

The V call is TRBV19, the J call TRBJ1-5; D may be TRBD1 (6 bases). With 7 bases removed from V and 1 base from J, the gap between germline ends came to 20 bases. This CDR3 is 17 amino acids long. Germline CDR1 is LNHDA and CDR2 is SQIVND (reference sequence). The CDR3 DNA sequence: TGTGCCAGTACCCCTCGGACAGCTGGAAGCAGCAATCAGCCCCAGCATTTT. Translation: CASTPRTAGSSNQPQHF.

In its sample, this clonotype was seen once. The CDR3 DNA sequence: TGTGCCAGCAGCTTTGAGGTCACGGGAGAGACCCAGTACTTC. This translates into CASSFEVTGETQYF. The chain has TRBV7-9 and TRBJ2-5; D is unresolved. Germline V CDR1 and CDR2: SEHNR, FQNEAQ (reference sequence). The CDR3 is 14 amino acids. Deletions cut 3 bases from V and 4 bases from J, with 12 bases between.

This clonotype was recorded only once. The rearrangement joins TRBV29-1 to TRBJ2-7, with 8 bases matching TRBD1. V was pared by 7 bases and J by 0 bases, with 11 bases of the junction left unmatched. The CDR3 has 15 residues. CDR1 SQVTM and CDR2 ANQGSEA come from the germline V gene. In DNA form, the CDR3 reads TGCAGCGCCCGATCGACAGGGGATCCCTCCTACGAGCAGTACTTC. Translation: CSARSTGDPSYEQYF.

This clonotype is a singleton in its sample. The V gene is TRBV29-1, the J gene TRBJ2-3, with unresolved D. Germline V gene sequence: CDR1 SQVTM, CDR2 ANQGSEA. Trimming cost V 0 bases and J 2 bases, with 18 bases left between them. The CDR3 consists of 17 residues. The CDR3 loop reads CSVEDGAEPTPTDTQYF. For the CDR3, the DNA is TGCAGCGTTGAAGATGGCGCGGAGCCGACTCCCACAGATACGCAGTATTTT.

The V gene is TRBV9, the J gene TRBJ2-2; no clear D. V shed 0 bases and J shed 4 bases, with 4 bases lying between them. There are 13 residues in the CDR3. Germline values: CDR1 SGDLS, CDR2 YYNGEE. CDR3 residues: CASSVDPTGELFF. DNA of the CDR3: TGTGCCAGCAGCGTAGACCCCACCGGGGAGCTGTTTTTT.

The gene calls are TRBV18 and TRBJ2-5; D gene unclear. With 3 bases removed from V and 2 bases from J, the gap between germline ends came to 13 bases. Germline loops: CDR1 KGHSH, CDR2 LQKENI. The CDR3 contains 15 residues. DNA for the CDR3: TGTGCCAGCTCACCGAACCGGCAACCTCAAGAGACCCAGTACTTC. Encoded protein: CASSPNRQPQETQYF.

The rearrangement uses TRBV5-1 and TRBJ2-1; 7 bases are a match to TRBD1. The CDR3 loop spans 15 amino acids. CDR1 and CDR2 (germline): SGHRS, YFSETQ. V trimming: 4 bases; J trimming: 5 bases; junction bases outside the gene matches: 9. The CDR3 DNA is TGCGCCAGCAGCCCGACAGGGCGACAGCACAATGAGCAGTTCTTC. Translating gives CASSPTGRQHNEQFF.

The CDR3 spells CASTSPWVETQYF. In DNA form, the CDR3 reads TGTGCCAGCACCTCCCCTTGGGTGGAGACCCAGTACTTC. The chain joins TRBV28 to TRBJ2-5; unclear D gene. V lost 7 bases to trimming and J lost 5 bases, with 14 bases between them. CDR1 and CDR2 (germline): MDHEN, SYDVKM. The CDR3 loop spans 13 amino acids.

The chain links TRBV25-1 to TRBJ2-2; possible D gene TRBD1, 5 bases. Germline V gives CDR1 MGHDK, CDR2 SYGVNS. CDR3 size: 12 residues. Trimming stripped 10 bases from V and 2 bases from J, with 8 bases between. DNA of the CDR3: TGTGCCACGGACATAAACACCGGGGAGCTGTTTTTT. Translation gives CATDINTGELFF.

The chain links TRBV2 to TRBJ2-3, with D hard to call. V lost 6 bases to trimming and J lost 2 bases, with 9 bases between them. From germline, CDR1 is SNHLY and CDR2 FYNNEI. The CDR3 length is 13 residues. CDR3 nucleotide sequence: TGTGCCAGCAGGGAACAACTCACAGATACGCAGTATTTT. It codes for CASREQLTDTQYF.

V gene TRBV21-1 combines with J gene TRBJ2-5; TRBD2 is the table's D call, not checked against the DNA. TRBV21-1 is given as a pseudogene. The CDR3 spans 16 residues. CDR3: CASSKAFGLLDWTQYF. CDR3 in DNA: TGTGCCAGCAGCAAAGCTTTCGGACTCCTGGATTGGACCCAGTACTTC.